This TCR beta chain was sequenced in a study of T-cell memory formation after mild COVID-19. In the study overall: Most TCR clusters belonged to a single donor. Whole-study results and caveats: Researchers report contracting CD4+ clones mostly in CM and EM, with CD8+ clones in EMRA. Day 15 to 85 contracting clones showed balanced CD4/CD8; day 15 to 37 expanders favored CD4+.

This clonotype appeared a few times. Its antigen is currently unknown. 5'RACE primed from the constant segment yielded TCR alpha and TCR beta cDNA libraries bearing sample barcodes and UMIs. TCRdb called the 5' RACE reads again in MiXCR, with one record for every CDR3 protein. The table shows hundreds of thousands of distinct CDR3 sequences, with approximately 8.4% occurring only once. Germline CDR1 is SNHLY and CDR2 is FYNNEI. The CDR3 runs to 13 residues. The V end lost 6 bases, the J end lost 5 bases, and 13 bases lay between the germline ends. V and J are TRBV2 and TRBJ2-5, with a possible D match to TRBD1 (6 bases). This sequence originates from a man aged 18 to 30 who had mild COVID-19 (a few samples of this study predate the infection). Cell type and time point are not known. Sequenced sample: PBMCs or a T cell subset sorted from them (not recorded which). Here the CDR3 DNA reads TGTGCCAGCAGACAGGGTATAGGGGAGACCCAGTACTTC. Amino acid sequence: CASRQGIGETQYF.